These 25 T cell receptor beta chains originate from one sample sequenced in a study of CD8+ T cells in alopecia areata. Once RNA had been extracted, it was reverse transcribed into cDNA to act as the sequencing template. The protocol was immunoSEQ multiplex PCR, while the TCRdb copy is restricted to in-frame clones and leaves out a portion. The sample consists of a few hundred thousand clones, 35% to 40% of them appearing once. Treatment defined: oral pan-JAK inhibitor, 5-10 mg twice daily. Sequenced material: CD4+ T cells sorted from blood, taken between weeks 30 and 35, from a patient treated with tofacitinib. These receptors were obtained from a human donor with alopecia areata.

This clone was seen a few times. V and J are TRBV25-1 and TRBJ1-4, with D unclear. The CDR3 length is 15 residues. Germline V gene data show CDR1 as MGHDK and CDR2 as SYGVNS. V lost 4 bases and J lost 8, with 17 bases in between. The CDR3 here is CASSAPMRSSEKLFF. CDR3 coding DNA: TGTGCCAGCAGTGCCCCGATGAGGAGCTCCGAAAAACTGTTTTTT.

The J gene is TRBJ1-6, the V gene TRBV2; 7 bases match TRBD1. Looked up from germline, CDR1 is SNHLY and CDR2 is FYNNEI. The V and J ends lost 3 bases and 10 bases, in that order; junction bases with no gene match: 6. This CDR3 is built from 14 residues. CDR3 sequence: CASSDIQGRSPLHF. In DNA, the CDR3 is TGTGCCAGCAGTGATATACAGGGGCGGTCACCCCTCCACTTT. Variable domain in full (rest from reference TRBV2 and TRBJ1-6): EPEVTQTPSHQVTQMGQEVILRCVPISNHLYFYWYRQILGQKVEFLVSFYNNEISEKSEIFDDQFSVERPDGSNFTLKIRSTKLEDSAMYFCASSDIQGRSPLHFGNGTRLTVT.

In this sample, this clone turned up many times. CDR3 region: CASSSESVQLDPYGYTF. DNA of the CDR3: TGTGCCAGCAGCTCCGAGAGCGTACAGCTAGACCCCTATGGCTACACCTTC. The chain has TRBV7-9 and TRBJ1-2; no definite D call. CDR1 SEHNR and CDR2 FQNEAQ come from the germline V gene (reference sequence). Between the trimmed V and J ends, which lost 4 bases and 4 bases, there was a span of 22 bases. The CDR3 loop spans 17 amino acids.

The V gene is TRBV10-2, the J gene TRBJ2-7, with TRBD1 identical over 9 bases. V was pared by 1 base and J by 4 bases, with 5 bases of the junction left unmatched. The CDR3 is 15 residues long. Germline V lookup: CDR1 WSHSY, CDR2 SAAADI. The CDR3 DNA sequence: TGCGCCAGCAGTGAGTGGGGGACAGGGTATTACGAGCAGTACTTC. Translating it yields CASSEWGTGYYEQYF.

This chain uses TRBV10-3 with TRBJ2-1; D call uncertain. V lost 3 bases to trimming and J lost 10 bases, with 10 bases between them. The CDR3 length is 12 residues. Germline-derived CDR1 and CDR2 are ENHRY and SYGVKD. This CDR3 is CAISEKDPEQFF. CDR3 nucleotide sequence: TGTGCCATCAGTGAAAAGGACCCCGAGCAGTTCTTC.

The CDR3 nucleotides are TGTGCCAGCAGAGTCCCCAGGGGAAGTACTGAAGCTTTCTTT. Translation: CASRVPRGSTEAFF. J is TRBJ1-1 and V is TRBV6-1; D is perhaps TRBD1 (6 bases). The CDR3 sequence is 14 residues long. V lost 6 bases and J 5 bases, leaving 16 bases between the germline ends. CDR1 and CDR2 (germline): MNHNS, SASEGT.

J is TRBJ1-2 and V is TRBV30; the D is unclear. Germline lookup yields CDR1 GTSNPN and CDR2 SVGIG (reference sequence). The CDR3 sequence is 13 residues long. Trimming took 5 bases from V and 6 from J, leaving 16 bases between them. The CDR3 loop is CAWGLLGGNGYTF. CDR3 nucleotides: TGTGCCTGGGGCCTCCTAGGTGGGAATGGCTACACCTTC.

The CDR3 region has the DNA TGTGCCAGCAGCATTAAGGACAAGGGGGTGGAGACCCAGTACTTC. Its protein is CASSIKDKGVETQYF. The chain has TRBV21-1 and TRBJ2-5; the tabulated D call, TRBD1, remains unverified against the DNA. TRBV21-1 is designated a pseudogene. The CDR3 consists of 15 residues.

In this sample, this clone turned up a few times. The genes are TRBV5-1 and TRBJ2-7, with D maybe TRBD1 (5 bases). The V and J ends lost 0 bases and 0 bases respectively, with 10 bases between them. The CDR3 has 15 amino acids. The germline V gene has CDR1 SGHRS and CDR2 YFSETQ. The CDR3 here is CASSLAPQGSYEQYF. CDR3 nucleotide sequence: TGCGCCAGCAGCTTGGCCCCCCAGGGCTCCTACGAGCAGTACTTC.

CDR3 in amino acids: CASSLGLADTQYF. The CDR3 DNA follows: TGCGCCAGCAGCTTGGGACTAGCAGATACGCAGTATTTT. This chain uses TRBV5-1 with TRBJ2-3; TRBD2 is a possible D gene (6 bases). Trimming cost V 0 bases and J 4 bases, with 6 bases left between them. Germline V gives CDR1 SGHRS, CDR2 YFSETQ. This CDR3 has 13 amino acids.

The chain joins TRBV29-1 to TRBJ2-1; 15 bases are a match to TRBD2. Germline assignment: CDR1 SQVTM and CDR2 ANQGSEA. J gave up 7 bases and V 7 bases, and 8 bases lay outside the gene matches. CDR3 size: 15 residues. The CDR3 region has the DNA TGCAGCGCATCCGGGACTAGCGGGAGGACTAATGAGCAGTTCTTC. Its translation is CSASGTSGRTNEQFF.

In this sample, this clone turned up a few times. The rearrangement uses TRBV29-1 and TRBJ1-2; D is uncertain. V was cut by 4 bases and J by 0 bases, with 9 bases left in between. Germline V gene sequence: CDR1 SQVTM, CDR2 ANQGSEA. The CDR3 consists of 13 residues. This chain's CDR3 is CSVGRRSNYGYTF. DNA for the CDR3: TGCAGCGTTGGGAGGAGGTCTAACTATGGCTACACCTTC.

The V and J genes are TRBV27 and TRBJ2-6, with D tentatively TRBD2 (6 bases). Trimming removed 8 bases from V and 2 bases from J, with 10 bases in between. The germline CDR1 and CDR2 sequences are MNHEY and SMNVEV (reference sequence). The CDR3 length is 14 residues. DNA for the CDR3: TGTGCCAGCTCCGGGAGCCCTGGGGCCAACGTCCTGACTTTC. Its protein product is CASSGSPGANVLTF.

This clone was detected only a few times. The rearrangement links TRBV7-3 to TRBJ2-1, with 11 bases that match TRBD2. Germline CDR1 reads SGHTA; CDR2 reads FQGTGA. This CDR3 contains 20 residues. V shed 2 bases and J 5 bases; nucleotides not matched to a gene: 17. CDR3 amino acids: CASSLELAGALISINNEQFF. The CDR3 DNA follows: TGTGCCAGCAGCTTAGAACTAGCGGGGGCCCTAATTAGCATCAACAATGAGCAGTTCTTC.

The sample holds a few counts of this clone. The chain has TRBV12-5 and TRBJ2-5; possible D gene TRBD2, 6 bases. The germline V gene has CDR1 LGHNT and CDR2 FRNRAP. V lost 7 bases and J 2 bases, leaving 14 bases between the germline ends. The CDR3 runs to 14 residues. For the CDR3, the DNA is TGTGCTAGTGCCCTAGGAGGGAGTCAAGAGACCCAGTACTTC. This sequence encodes CASALGGSQETQYF.

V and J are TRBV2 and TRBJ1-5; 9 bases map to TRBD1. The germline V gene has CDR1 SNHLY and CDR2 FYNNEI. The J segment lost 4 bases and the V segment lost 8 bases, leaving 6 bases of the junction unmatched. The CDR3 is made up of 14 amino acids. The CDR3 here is CASSGQGFNQPQHF. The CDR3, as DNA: TGTGCCAGCTCGGGACAGGGATTTAATCAGCCCCAGCATTTT.

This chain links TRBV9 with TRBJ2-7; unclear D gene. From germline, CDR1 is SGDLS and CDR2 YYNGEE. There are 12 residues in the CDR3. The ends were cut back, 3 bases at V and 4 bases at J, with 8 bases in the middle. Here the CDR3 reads CASSGTDYEQYF. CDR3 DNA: TGTGCCAGCAGCGGTACGGATTACGAGCAGTACTTC.

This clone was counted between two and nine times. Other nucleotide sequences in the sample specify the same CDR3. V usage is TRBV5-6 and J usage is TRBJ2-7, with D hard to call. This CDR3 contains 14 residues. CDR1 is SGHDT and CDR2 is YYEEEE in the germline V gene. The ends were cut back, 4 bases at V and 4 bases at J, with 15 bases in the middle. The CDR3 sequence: CASSLWAAPYEQYF. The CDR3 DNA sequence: TGTGCCAGCAGCCTGTGGGCCGCGCCGTACGAGCAGTACTTC.

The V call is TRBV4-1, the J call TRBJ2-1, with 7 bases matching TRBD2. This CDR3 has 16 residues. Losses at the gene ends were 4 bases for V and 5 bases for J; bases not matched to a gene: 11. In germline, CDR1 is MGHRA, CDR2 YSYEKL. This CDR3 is CASSPPGTTSDNEQFF. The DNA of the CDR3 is TGCGCCAGCAGCCCGCCCGGGACTACATCCGACAATGAGCAGTTCTTC.

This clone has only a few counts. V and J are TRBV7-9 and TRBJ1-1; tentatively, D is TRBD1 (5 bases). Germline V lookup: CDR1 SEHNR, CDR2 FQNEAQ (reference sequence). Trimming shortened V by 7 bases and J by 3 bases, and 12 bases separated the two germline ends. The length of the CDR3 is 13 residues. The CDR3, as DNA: TGTGCCAGCAACTTCCAGGGCTACACTGAAGCTTTCTTT. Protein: CASNFQGYTEAFF.

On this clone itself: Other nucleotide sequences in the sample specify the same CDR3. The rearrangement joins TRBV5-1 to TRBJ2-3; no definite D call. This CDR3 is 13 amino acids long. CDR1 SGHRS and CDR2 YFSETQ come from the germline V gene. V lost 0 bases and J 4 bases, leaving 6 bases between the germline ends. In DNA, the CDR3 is TGCGCCAGCAGCTTGGCCGAGGCAGATACGCAGTATTTT. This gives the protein CASSLAEADTQYF.

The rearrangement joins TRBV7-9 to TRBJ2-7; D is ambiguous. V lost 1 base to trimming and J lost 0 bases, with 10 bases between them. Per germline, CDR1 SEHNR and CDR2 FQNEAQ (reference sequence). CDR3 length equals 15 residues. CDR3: CASSLEVAGSYEQYF. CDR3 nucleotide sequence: TGTGCCAGCAGCTTAGAAGTGGCCGGCTCCTACGAGCAGTACTTC.

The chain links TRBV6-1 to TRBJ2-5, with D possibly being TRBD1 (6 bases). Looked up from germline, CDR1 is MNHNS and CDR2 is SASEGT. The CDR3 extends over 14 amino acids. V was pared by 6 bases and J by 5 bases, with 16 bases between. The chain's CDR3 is CASRVTGLRETQYF. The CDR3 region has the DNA TGTGCCAGCAGGGTCACAGGGTTACGGGAGACCCAGTACTTC.

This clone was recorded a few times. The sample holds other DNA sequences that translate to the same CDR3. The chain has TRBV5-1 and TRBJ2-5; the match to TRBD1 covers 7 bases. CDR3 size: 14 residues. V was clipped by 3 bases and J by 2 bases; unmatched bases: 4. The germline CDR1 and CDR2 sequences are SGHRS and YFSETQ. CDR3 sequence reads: CASSSGQAQETQYF. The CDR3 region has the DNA TGCGCCAGCAGCTCAGGACAGGCTCAAGAGACCCAGTACTTC.

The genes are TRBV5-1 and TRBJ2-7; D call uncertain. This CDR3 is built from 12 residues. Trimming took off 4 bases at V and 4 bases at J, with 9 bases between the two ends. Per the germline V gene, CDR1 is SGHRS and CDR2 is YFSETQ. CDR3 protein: CASSPGDYEQYF. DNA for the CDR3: TGCGCCAGCAGCCCGGGCGATTACGAGCAGTACTTC.